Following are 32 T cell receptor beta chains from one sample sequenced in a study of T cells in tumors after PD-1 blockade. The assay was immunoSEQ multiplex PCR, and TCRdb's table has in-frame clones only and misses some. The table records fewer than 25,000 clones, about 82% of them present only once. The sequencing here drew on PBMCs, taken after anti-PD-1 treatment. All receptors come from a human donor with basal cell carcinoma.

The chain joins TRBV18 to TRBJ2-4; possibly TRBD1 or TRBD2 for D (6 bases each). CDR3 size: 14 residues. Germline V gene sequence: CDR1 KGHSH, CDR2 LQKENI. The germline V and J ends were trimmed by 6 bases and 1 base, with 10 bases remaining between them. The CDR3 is CASSGGQAKNIQYF. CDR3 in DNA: TGTGCCAGCTCTGGGGGGCAGGCCAAAAACATTCAGTACTTC.

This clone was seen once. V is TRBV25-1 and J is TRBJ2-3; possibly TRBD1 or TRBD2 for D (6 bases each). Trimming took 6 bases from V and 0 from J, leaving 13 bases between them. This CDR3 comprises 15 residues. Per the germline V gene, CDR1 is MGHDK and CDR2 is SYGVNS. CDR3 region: CASRGAGTSTDTQYF. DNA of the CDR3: TGTGCCAGCAGGGGGGCAGGGACTAGCACAGATACGCAGTATTTT. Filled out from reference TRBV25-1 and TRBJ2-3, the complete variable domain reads EADIYQTPRYLVIGTGKKITLECSQTMGHDKMYWYQQDPGMELHLIHYSYGVNSTEKGDLSSESTVSRIRTEHFPLTLESARPSHTSQYLCASRGAGTSTDTQYFGPGTRLTVL.

CDR3 amino acids: CASSHLPGQRNSPLHF. The CDR3 nucleotides read TGTGCCAGCAGCCATCTCCCGGGACAGAGGAATTCACCCCTCCACTTT. The gene calls are TRBV14 and TRBJ1-6; 7 bases match TRBD1. The CDR3 has 16 residues. Germline CDR1 and CDR2: SGHDN and FVKESK. With 3 bases clipped from V and 7 bases from J, the junction kept 9 bases outside the gene matches.

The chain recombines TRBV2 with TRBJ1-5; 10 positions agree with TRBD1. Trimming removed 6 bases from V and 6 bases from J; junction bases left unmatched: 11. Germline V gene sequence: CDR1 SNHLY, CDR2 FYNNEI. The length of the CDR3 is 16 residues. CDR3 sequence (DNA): TGTGCCAGCAGGGGACCTGACAGGGGGCTGCGTCAGCCCCAGCATTTT. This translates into CASRGPDRGLRQPQHF.

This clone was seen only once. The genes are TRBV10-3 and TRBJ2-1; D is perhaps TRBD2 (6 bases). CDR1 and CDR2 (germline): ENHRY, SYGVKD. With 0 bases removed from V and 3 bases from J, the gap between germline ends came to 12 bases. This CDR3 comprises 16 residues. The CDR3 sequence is CAISESVRGDYNEQFF. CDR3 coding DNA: TGTGCCATCAGTGAGTCTGTGCGGGGAGACTACAATGAGCAGTTCTTC.

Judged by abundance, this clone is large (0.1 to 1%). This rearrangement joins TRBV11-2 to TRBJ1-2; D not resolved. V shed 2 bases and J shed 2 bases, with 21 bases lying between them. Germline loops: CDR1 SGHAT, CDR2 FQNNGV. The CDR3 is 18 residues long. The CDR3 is CASSLWFPRDGPNYGYTF. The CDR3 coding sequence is TGTGCCAGCAGCTTATGGTTTCCGAGAGATGGGCCAAACTATGGCTACACCTTC.

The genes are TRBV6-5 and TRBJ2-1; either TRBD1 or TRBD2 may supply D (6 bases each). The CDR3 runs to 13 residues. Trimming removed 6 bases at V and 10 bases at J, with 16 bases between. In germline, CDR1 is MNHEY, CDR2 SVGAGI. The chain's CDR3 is CASSPPGGREQFF. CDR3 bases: TGTGCCAGCAGCCCGCCTGGGGGGCGCGAGCAGTTCTTC.

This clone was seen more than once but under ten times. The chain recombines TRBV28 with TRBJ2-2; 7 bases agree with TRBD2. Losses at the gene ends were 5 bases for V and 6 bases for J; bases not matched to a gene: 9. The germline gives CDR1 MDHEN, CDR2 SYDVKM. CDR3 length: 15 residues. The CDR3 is CASSPQDREAGELFF. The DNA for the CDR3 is TGTGCCAGCAGTCCCCAGGACCGGGAGGCCGGGGAGCTGTTTTTT.

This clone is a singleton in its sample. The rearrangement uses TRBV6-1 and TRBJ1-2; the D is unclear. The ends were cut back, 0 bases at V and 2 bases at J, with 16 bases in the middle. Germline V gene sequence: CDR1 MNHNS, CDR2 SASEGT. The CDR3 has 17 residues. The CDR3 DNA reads TGTGCCAGCAGTGAAGCGGCCCCGGCGGGTGTGAACTATGGCTACACCTTC. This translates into CASSEAAPAGVNYGYTF.

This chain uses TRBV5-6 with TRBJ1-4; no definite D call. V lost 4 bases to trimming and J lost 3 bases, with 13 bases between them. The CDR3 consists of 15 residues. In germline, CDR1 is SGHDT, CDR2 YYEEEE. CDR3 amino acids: CASSRLVSANEKLFF. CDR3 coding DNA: TGTGCCAGCAGCCGCCTCGTGAGTGCTAATGAAAAACTGTTTTTT.

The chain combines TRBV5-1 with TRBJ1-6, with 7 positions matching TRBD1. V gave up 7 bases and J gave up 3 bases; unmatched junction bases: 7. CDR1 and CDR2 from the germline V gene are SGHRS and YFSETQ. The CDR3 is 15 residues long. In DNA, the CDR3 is TGCGCCAGCCGGGGACAGAATATCTATAATTCACCCCTCCACTTT. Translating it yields CASRGQNIYNSPLHF. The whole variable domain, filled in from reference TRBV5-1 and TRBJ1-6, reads KAGVTQTPRYLIKTRGQQVTLSCSPISGHRSVSWYQQTPGQGLQFLFEYFSETQRNKGNFPGRFSGRQFSNSRSEMNVSTLELGDSALYLCASRGQNIYNSPLHFGNGTRLTVT.

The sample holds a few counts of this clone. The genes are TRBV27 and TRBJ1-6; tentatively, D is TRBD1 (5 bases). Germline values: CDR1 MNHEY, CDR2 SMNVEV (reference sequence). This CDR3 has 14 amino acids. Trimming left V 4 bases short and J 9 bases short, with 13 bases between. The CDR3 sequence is CASSSPGTGSPLHF. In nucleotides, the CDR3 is TGTGCCAGCAGTTCCCCCGGGACGGGTTCACCCCTCCACTTT.

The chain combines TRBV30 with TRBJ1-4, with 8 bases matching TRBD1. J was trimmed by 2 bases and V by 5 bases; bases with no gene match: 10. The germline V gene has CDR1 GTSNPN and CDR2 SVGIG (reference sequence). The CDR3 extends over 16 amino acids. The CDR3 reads CAWGTGDVGTNEKLFF. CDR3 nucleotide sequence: TGTGCCTGGGGGACAGGCGATGTGGGGACTAATGAAAAACTGTTTTTT.

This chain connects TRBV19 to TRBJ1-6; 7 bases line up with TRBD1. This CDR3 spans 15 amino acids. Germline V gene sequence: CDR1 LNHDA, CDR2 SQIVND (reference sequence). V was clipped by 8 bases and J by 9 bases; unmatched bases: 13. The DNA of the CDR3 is TGTGCCAGTCAGCTCCGGGACAGTACTAGTTCACCCCTCCACTTT. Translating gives CASQLRDSTSSPLHF.

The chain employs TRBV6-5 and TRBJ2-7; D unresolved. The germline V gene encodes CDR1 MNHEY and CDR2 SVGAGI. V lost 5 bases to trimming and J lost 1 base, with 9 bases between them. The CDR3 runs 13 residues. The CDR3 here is CASSRQTSYEQYF. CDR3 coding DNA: TGTGCCAGCAGTAGGCAGACATCCTACGAGCAGTACTTC.

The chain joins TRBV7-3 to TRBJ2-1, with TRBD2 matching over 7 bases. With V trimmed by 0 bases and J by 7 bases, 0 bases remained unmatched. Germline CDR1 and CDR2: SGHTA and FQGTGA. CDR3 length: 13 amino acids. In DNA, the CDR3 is TGTGCCAGCAGCTTAACGGGGGGGAATGAGCAGTTCTTC. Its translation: CASSLTGGNEQFF.

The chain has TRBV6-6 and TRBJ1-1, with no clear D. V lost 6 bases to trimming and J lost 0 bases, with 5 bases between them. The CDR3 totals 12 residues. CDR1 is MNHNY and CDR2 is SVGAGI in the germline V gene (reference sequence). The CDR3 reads CASRRVNTEAFF. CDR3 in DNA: TGTGCCAGCAGGCGAGTGAACACTGAAGCTTTCTTT.

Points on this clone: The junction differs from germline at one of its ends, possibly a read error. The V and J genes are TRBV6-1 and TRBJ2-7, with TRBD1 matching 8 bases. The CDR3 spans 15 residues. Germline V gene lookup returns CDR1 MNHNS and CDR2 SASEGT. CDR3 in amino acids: CASSEGGQVSSEQYF. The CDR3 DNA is TGTGCCAGCAGTGAAGGGGGACAGGTCTCCTCCGAGCAGTACTTC.

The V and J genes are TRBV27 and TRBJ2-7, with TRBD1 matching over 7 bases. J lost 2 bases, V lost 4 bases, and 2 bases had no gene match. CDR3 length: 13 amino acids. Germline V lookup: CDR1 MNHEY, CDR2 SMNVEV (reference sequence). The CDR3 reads CASSSTGPYEQYF. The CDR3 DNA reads TGTGCCAGCAGTTCGACAGGGCCCTACGAGCAGTACTTC.

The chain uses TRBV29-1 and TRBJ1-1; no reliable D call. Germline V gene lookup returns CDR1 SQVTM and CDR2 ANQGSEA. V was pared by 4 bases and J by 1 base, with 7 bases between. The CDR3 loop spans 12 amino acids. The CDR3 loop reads CSVVVQNTEAFF. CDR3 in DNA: TGCAGCGTTGTCGTCCAGAACACTGAAGCTTTCTTT.

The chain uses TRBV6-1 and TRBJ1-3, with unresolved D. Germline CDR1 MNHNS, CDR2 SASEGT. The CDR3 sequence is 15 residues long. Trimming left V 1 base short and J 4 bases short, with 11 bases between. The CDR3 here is CASSEGSPRGNTIYF. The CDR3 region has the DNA TGTGCCAGCAGTGAAGGGTCCCCTAGGGGAAACACCATATATTTT.

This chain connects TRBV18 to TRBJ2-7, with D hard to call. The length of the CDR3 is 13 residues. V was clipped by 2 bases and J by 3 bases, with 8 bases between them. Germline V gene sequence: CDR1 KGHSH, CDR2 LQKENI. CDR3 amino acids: CASSPLSNYEQYF. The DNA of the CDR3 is TGTGCCAGCTCACCATTGTCAAACTACGAGCAGTACTTC.

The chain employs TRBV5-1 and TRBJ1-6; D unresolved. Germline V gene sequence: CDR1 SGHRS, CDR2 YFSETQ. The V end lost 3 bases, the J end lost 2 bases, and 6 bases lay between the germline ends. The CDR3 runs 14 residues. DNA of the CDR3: TGCGCCAGCAGCTCAGGTACCTATAATTCACCCCTCCACTTT. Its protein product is CASSSGTYNSPLHF. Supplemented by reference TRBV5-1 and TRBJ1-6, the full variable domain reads KAGVTQTPRYLIKTRGQQVTLSCSPISGHRSVSWYQQTPGQGLQFLFEYFSETQRNKGNFPGRFSGRQFSNSRSEMNVSTLELGDSALYLCASSSGTYNSPLHFGNGTRLTVT.

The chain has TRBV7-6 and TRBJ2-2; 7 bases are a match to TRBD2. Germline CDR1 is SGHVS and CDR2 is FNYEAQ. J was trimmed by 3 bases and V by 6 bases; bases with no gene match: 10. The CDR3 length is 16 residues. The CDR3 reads CASRTSAGYDTGELFF. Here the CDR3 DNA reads TGTGCCAGCAGAACCTCAGCGGGGTACGACACCGGGGAGCTGTTTTTT.

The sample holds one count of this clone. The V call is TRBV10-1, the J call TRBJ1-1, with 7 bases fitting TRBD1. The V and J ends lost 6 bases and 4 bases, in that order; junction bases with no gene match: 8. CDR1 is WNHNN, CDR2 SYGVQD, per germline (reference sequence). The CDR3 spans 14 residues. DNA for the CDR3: TGCGCCAGCAGCCAGGACAGGTTGAGCACTGAAGCTTTCTTT. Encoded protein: CASSQDRLSTEAFF.

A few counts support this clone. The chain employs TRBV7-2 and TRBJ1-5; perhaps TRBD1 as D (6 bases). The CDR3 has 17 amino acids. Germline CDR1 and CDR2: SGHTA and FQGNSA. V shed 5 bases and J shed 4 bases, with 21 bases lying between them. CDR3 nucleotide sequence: TGTGCCAGCAGCCCAGGGATACCCGGGACACGAAATCAGCCCCAGCATTTT. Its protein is CASSPGIPGTRNQPQHF.

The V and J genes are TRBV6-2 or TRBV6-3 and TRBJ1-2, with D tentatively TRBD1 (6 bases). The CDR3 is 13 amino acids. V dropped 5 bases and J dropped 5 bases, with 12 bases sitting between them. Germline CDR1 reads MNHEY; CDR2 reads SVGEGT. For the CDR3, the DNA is TGTGCCAGCAGTCTGGGGGGCAAGTATGGCTACACCTTC. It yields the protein CASSLGGKYGYTF.

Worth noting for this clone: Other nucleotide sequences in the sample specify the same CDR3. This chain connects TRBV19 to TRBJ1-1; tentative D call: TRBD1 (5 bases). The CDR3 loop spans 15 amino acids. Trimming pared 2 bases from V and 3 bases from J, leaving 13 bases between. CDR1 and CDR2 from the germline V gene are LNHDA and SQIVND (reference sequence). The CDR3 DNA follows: TGTGCCAGTAGTATAACGTGGGGAGGGGACACTGAAGCTTTCTTT. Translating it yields CASSITWGGDTEAFF. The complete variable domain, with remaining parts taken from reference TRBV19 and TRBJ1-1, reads DGGITQSPKYLFRKEGQNVTLSCEQNLNHDAMYWYRQDPGQGLRLIYYSQIVNDFQKGDIAEGYSVSREKKESFPLTVTSAQKNPTAFYLCASSITWGGDTEAFFGQGTRLTVV.

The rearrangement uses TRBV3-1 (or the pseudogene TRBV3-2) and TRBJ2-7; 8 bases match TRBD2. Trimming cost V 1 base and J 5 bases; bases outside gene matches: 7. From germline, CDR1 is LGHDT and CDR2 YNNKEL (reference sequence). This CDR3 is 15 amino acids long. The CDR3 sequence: CASSQGLAGSHEQYF. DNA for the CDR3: TGTGCCAGCAGCCAAGGCCTAGCGGGTTCTCACGAGCAGTACTTC.

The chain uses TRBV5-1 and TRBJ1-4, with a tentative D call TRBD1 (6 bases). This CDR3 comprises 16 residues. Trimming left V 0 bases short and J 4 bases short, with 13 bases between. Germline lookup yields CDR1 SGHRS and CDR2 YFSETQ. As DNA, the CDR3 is TGCGCCAGCAGCTTGGGGGCCAGGGGCCTTAATGAAAAACTGTTTTTT. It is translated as CASSLGARGLNEKLFF.

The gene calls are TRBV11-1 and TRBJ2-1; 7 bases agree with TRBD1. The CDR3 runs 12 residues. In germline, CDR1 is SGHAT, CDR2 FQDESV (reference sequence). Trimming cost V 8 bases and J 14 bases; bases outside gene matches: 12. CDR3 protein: CASGSNTGVEFF. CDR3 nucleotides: TGTGCCAGCGGATCTAACACAGGGGTTGAGTTCTTC.

DNA for the CDR3: TGTGCCAGCAGCTCCCAGACAGGCCAACTGTTTTTT. Translation: CASSSQTGQLFF. The chain uses TRBV3-1 (or the pseudogene TRBV3-2) and TRBJ1-4, with D maybe TRBD1 (6 bases). Germline V lookup: CDR1 LGHDT, CDR2 YNNKEL (reference sequence). The CDR3 loop spans 12 amino acids. Trimming shortened V by 5 bases and J by 12 bases, and 13 bases separated the two germline ends.